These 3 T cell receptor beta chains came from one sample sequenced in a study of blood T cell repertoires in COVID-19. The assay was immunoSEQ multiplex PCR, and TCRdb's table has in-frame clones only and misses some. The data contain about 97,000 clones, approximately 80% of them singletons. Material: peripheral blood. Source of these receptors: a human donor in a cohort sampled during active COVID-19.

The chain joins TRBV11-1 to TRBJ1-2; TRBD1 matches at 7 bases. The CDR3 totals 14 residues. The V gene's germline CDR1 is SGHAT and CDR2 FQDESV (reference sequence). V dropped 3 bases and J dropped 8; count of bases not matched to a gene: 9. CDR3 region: CASSFAGTEGGYTF. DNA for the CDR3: TGTGCCAGCAGCTTTGCCGGGACAGAAGGGGGCTACACCTTC.

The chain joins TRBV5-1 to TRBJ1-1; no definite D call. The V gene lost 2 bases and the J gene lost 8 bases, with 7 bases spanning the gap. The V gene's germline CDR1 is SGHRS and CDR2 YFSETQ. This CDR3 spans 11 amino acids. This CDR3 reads CASSFGGEAFF. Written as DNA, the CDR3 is TGCGCCAGCAGCTTCGGAGGAGAAGCTTTCTTT.

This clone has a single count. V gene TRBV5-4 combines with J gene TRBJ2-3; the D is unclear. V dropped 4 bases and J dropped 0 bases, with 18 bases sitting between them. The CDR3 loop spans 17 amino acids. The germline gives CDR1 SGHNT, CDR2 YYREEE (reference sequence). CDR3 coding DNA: TGTGCCAGCAGCCGCGTCGTAGGCGGAGCTAGCACAGATACGCAGTATTTT. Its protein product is CASSRVVGGASTDTQYF.